This TCR beta chain comes out of a study of tumor-infiltrating lymphocytes in primary liver carcinoma. As for the study in general: The patients included men and women who were aged 30 to 69 years.

Starting material of 500 ng total RNA yielded TCR beta cDNA via a constant-region primer. Three nested multiplex PCR rounds, a slightly modified ARM-PCR method, built the TCR beta libraries. TRBV1-TRBV30 forward primers paired with a C-beta reverse primer drove the first two PCR rounds, about 10 cycles each. TCRdb ran MiXCR on the multiplex PCR reads and lists one entry per CDR3 protein. The sample records about 310,000 distinct CDR3 sequences, roughly two thirds being singletons. Unsorted whole blood served as the source of blood RNA, and germline DNA was extracted as well. The collection of about 4 milliliters of peripheral blood preceded surgery. The table lists this clonotype with many counts. Germline V CDR1 and CDR2: LGHNA, YSLEER. Trimming shortened V by 0 bases and J by 2 bases, and 10 bases separated the two germline ends. There are 15 residues in the CDR3.

The V and J genes are TRBV4-3 and TRBJ1-2; TRBD1 is a possible D gene (6 bases). Source material: peripheral blood. This clonotype originated in a middle-aged man with primary liver carcinoma and hepatitis B virus infection. CDR3 loop: CASSQDTGWNYGYTF. The CDR3 nucleotides read TGCGCCAGCAGCCAAGATACAGGGTGGAACTATGGCTACACCTTC.